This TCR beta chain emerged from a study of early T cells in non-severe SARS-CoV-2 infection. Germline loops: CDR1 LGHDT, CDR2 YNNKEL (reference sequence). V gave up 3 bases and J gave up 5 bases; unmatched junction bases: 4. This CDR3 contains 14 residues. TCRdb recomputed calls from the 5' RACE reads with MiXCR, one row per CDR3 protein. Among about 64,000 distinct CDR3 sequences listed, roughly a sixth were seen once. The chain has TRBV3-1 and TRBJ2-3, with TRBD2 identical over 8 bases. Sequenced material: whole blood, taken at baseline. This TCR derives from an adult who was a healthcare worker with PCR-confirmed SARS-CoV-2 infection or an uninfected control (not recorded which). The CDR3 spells CASSQRAGGDTQYF. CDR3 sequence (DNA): TGTGCCAGCAGCCAGCGGGCGGGAGGAGATACGCAGTATTTT.